Listed here is a single TCR beta chain. TCRdb keeps only in-frame clones here, not all; method: immunoSEQ multiplex PCR. The table includes 90,000 or so clones, around 89% detected once. This record belongs to a study of blood T cell repertoires in COVID-19. Study-wide context: Acute and convalescent COVID-19 samples came from the United States, Italy and Spain. PBMCs, B-cell-depleted T cells, or T cells were the source of the cDNA or gDNA that made up the material.

The V and J ends lost 7 bases and 7 bases, in that order; junction bases with no gene match: 12. The CDR3 contains 15 residues. Germline V gives CDR1 LNHDA, CDR2 SQIVND (reference sequence). The sequence derives from a man between 60 and 75 years old with acute or convalescent COVID-19. V is TRBV19 and J is TRBJ1-4, with 7 bases lining up with TRBD1. Source material: peripheral blood. CDR3 loop: CASTPSWQGVEKLFF. The CDR3 DNA sequence: TGTGCCAGTACCCCATCCTGGCAGGGGGTTGAAAAACTGTTTTTT.